These 27 T cell receptor beta chains were all obtained from the same sample, sequenced in a study of technical replicates of blood from several donors. The data were produced by immunoSEQ multiplex PCR, yet TCRdb's version contains in-frame clones alone and is incomplete. This repertoire shows about 89,000 clones, around 95% found once; its top ten account for roughly 0.26%. Sequencing input: T cells isolated from PBMCs. These receptors came from a human donor in good health.

The rearrangement uses TRBV5-1 and TRBJ1-1; 9 bases fit TRBD1. This CDR3 has 18 residues. Trimming at V came to 2 bases and at J to 5 bases, leaving 16 bases not matched to a gene. Germline lookup yields CDR1 SGHRS and CDR2 YFSETQ. CDR3 residues: CASSLLPPGQGSITEAFF. The CDR3 nucleotides are TGCGCCAGCAGCTTATTACCACCGGGACAGGGCTCAATAACTGAAGCTTTCTTT.

The gene calls are TRBV6-4 and TRBJ2-1; TRBD1 agrees at 7 bases. Germline CDR1 and CDR2: MRHNA and SNTAGT. V shed 2 bases, J shed 8 bases, and the junction held 6 bases outside the gene matches. The CDR3 consists of 14 residues. The CDR3 loop is CASSDQGGPDEQFF. The CDR3 nucleotides are TGTGCCAGCAGTGACCAAGGGGGCCCAGATGAGCAGTTCTTC.

This chain connects TRBV28 to TRBJ2-1; D is perhaps TRBD2 (6 bases). There are 14 residues in the CDR3. Trimming stripped 7 bases from V and 12 bases from J, with 22 bases between. Germline CDR1 reads MDHEN; CDR2 reads SYDVKM. CDR3 region: CASTQGRGTGWQFF. CDR3 coding DNA: TGTGCCAGCACCCAGGGCCGCGGGACGGGTTGGCAGTTCTTC. The entire variable domain, with the rest obtained from reference TRBV28 and TRBJ2-1, is as follows: DVKVTQSSRYLVKRTGEKVFLECVQDMDHENMFWYRQDPGLGLRLIYFSYDVKMKEKGDIPEGYSVSREKKERFSLILESASTNQTSMYLCASTQGRGTGWQFFGPGTRLTVL.

The chain couples TRBV7-9 to TRBJ2-2, with 7 bases fitting TRBD2. With 2 bases clipped from V and 6 bases from J, the junction kept 6 bases outside the gene matches. Germline V CDR1 and CDR2: SEHNR, FQNEAQ (reference sequence). The CDR3 sequence is 15 residues long. CDR3 sequence reads: CASSLLEGGPGELFF. Written as DNA, the CDR3 is TGTGCCAGCAGCTTACTGGAGGGAGGGCCCGGGGAGCTGTTTTTT.

The sample holds one count of this clone. The chain employs TRBV10-2 and TRBJ2-7; a weak D match, TRBD2 (6 bases). V lost 3 bases, J lost 0 bases, and 15 bases lay in between. Per germline, CDR1 WSHSY and CDR2 SAAADI. The CDR3 has 16 amino acids. CDR3 sequence reads: CASSDEEGRVSYEQYF. DNA for the CDR3: TGCGCCAGCAGTGATGAGGAGGGGCGTGTCTCCTACGAGCAGTACTTC.

The chain employs TRBV19 and TRBJ1-2; 9 nucleotides match TRBD1. Trimming cost V 4 bases and J 2 bases; bases outside gene matches: 11. The germline gives CDR1 LNHDA, CDR2 SQIVND (reference sequence). The CDR3 covers 17 residues. The chain's CDR3 is CASSNSGTGRGNYGYTF. DNA for the CDR3: TGTGCCAGTAGTAACTCCGGGACAGGGAGAGGAAACTATGGCTACACCTTC.

The chain combines TRBV7-6 with TRBJ2-7; D gene ambiguous. Trimming took off 0 bases at V and 3 bases at J, with 12 bases between the two ends. The CDR3 runs to 15 residues. Germline values: CDR1 SGHVS, CDR2 FNYEAQ. The CDR3 DNA sequence: TGTGCCAGCAGCTTAGCGCTGGGCCCCGGCTACGAGCAGTACTTC. Translating it yields CASSLALGPGYEQYF. Variable domain in full (rest from reference TRBV7-6 and TRBJ2-7): GAGVSQSPRYKVTKRGQDVALRCDPISGHVSLYWYRQALGQGPEFLTYFNYEAQQDKSGLPNDRFSAERPEGSISTLTIQRTEQRDSAMYRCASSLALGPGYEQYFGPGTRLTVT.

The genes are TRBV5-1 and TRBJ2-7; TRBD2 is a possible D gene (5 bases). V lost 0 bases and J lost 5, with 6 bases in between. Germline CDR1 reads SGHRS; CDR2 reads YFSETQ. The CDR3 has 12 amino acids. CDR3 sequence reads: CASSLVGDEQYF. CDR3 in DNA: TGCGCCAGCAGCTTGGTCGGGGACGAGCAGTACTTC.

The chain uses TRBV9 and TRBJ1-3; no clear D. V was trimmed by 0 bases and J by 0 bases, leaving 10 bases between them. This CDR3 has 16 residues. CDR1 and CDR2 from the germline V gene are SGDLS and YYNGEE. Written as DNA, the CDR3 is TGTGCCAGCAGCGTAGGAGGCCAGTACTCTGGAAACACCATATATTTT. This codes for CASSVGGQYSGNTIYF.

This rearrangement joins TRBV12-5 to TRBJ2-5; 10 bases line up with TRBD2. V lost 1 base, J lost 2 bases, and 7 bases stayed unmatched. The length of the CDR3 is 17 residues. Per the germline V gene, CDR1 is LGHNT and CDR2 is FRNRAP. CDR3 sequence reads: CASGLDPGLAYQETQYF. CDR3 in DNA: TGTGCTAGTGGTTTGGATCCGGGACTAGCGTATCAAGAGACCCAGTACTTC.

The gene calls are TRBV11-3 and TRBJ1-2; the D is unclear. Trimming removed 5 bases from V and 8 bases from J, with 15 bases in between. From germline, CDR1 is SGHNT and CDR2 YENEEA. The CDR3 length is 13 residues. CDR3 sequence reads: CASSLSGDRGYTF. CDR3 sequence (DNA): TGTGCCAGCAGCCTCTCCGGGGATCGGGGCTACACCTTC.

The V call is TRBV7-9, the J call TRBJ2-5; TRBD1 aligns across 7 bases. Germline lookup yields CDR1 SEHNR and CDR2 FQNEAQ (reference sequence). V lost 5 bases, J lost 2 bases, and 8 bases stayed unmatched. The CDR3 has 15 amino acids. The CDR3 DNA is TGTGCCAGCAGCCGCCTGGGACAGAGTCAAGAGACCCAGTACTTC. Translating gives CASSRLGQSQETQYF.

The chain is built from TRBV19 and TRBJ2-6; D call uncertain. Trimming took off 0 bases at V and 0 bases at J, with 9 bases between the two ends. Germline CDR1 LNHDA, CDR2 SQIVND (reference sequence). The CDR3 sequence is 17 residues long. The CDR3 coding sequence is TGTGCCAGTAGTATAGATCTGGGCAGCTCTGGGGCCAACGTCCTGACTTTC. This gives the protein CASSIDLGSSGANVLTF.

This sequence joins TRBV5-4 and TRBJ1-1; D unclear. The CDR3 runs 16 residues. Germline values: CDR1 SGHNT, CDR2 YYREEE (reference sequence). The V end was cut by 0 bases, the J end by 0 bases, with 12 bases between. CDR3 protein: CASSLATFSMNTEAFF. For the CDR3, the DNA is TGTGCCAGCAGCTTGGCAACTTTTTCCATGAACACTGAAGCTTTCTTT.

The chain uses TRBV27 and TRBJ2-3, with 11 bases matching TRBD2. The CDR3 is made up of 20 amino acids. Germline V CDR1 and CDR2: MNHEY, SMNVEV (reference sequence). V was clipped by 3 bases and J by 0 bases; unmatched bases: 14. DNA for the CDR3: TGTGCCAGCAGTTTGATCACTAGCGGGAGCCTCGCACCCAGCACAGATACGCAGTATTTT. The encoded protein is CASSLITSGSLAPSTDTQYF.

This chain links TRBV5-1 with TRBJ2-3; D unclear. Germline CDR1 SGHRS, CDR2 YFSETQ. Deletions cut 4 bases from V and 0 bases from J, with 3 bases between. This CDR3 has 12 amino acids. The CDR3 is CASSGSTDTQYF. The CDR3 coding sequence is TGCGCCAGCAGCGGCAGCACAGATACGCAGTATTTT.

This chain joins TRBV5-1 and TRBJ2-1; 7 bases map to TRBD1. This CDR3 comprises 13 residues. CDR1 and CDR2 (germline): SGHRS, YFSETQ. V lost 4 bases to trimming and J lost 5 bases; unmatched junction nucleotides: 3. The CDR3 bases are TGCGCCAGCAGCAAGGGACAGAACAATGAGCAGTTCTTC. Translated, it gives CASSKGQNNEQFF.

The V gene is TRBV5-1, the J gene TRBJ2-2; TRBD2 matches at 10 bases. V trimming: 2 bases; J trimming: 0 bases; junction bases outside the gene matches: 1. Germline assignment: CDR1 SGHRS and CDR2 YFSETQ. This CDR3 comprises 16 residues. The CDR3 nucleotides are TGCGCCAGCAGCTTTCTAGCGGGGGCGAACACCGGGGAGCTGTTTTTT. Residues: CASSFLAGANTGELFF. The complete variable domain, with remaining parts taken from reference TRBV5-1 and TRBJ2-2, reads KAGVTQTPRYLIKTRGQQVTLSCSPISGHRSVSWYQQTPGQGLQFLFEYFSETQRNKGNFPGRFSGRQFSNSRSEMNVSTLELGDSALYLCASSFLAGANTGELFFGEGSRLTVL.

The V and J genes are TRBV7-9 and TRBJ2-5; maybe TRBD1 (9 bases). The CDR3 consists of 18 residues. Germline-derived CDR1 and CDR2 are SEHNR and FQNEAQ (reference sequence). V gave up 5 bases and J gave up 4 bases, with 26 bases separating them. CDR3 loop: CASSLSRGGTGTVETQYF. The CDR3, as DNA: TGTGCCAGCAGCCTTTCCCGGGGGGGGACAGGGACGGTAGAGACCCAGTACTTC.

V is TRBV18 and J is TRBJ2-7; perhaps TRBD1 as D (6 bases). Germline V lookup: CDR1 KGHSH, CDR2 LQKENI. The CDR3 totals 13 residues. Trimming shortened V by 6 bases and J by 2 bases, and 11 bases separated the two germline ends. The CDR3 coding sequence is TGTGCCAGCTCCCCCAGACAGGCCTACGAGCAGTACTTC. This translates into CASSPRQAYEQYF.

This chain links TRBV7-9 with TRBJ2-2; TRBD2 is a possible D gene (6 bases). Trimming cost V 1 base and J 6 bases, with 6 bases left between them. The germline V gene encodes CDR1 SEHNR and CDR2 FQNEAQ (reference sequence). The CDR3 is made up of 13 amino acids. Here the CDR3 reads CASSLGLAGELFF. In nucleotides, the CDR3 is TGTGCCAGCAGCTTAGGACTAGCCGGGGAGCTGTTTTTT.

The chain uses TRBV5-5 and TRBJ1-1; unclear D gene. Trimming left V 4 bases short and J 1 base short, with 11 bases between. The CDR3 length is 14 residues. CDR1 and CDR2 from the germline V gene are SGHKS and YYEKEE (reference sequence). The CDR3 nucleotides read TGTGCCAGCAGCGTGGAGACACGGAACACTGAAGCTTTCTTT. Its translation is CASSVETRNTEAFF.

The V and J genes are TRBV7-9 and TRBJ1-1, with D possibly TRBD1 on 6 matching bases. CDR3 length equals 18 residues. V was pared by 1 base and J by 0 bases, with 18 bases between. CDR1 SEHNR and CDR2 FQNEAQ come from the germline V gene (reference sequence). The CDR3 coding sequence is TGTGCCAGCAGCTTAGGGCGACAGGCACTCACCCTGAACACTGAAGCTTTCTTT. It specifies CASSLGRQALTLNTEAFF.

This rearrangement joins TRBV19 to TRBJ2-2; 10 nucleotides agree with TRBD2. With 3 bases clipped from V and 3 bases from J, the junction kept 1 base outside the gene matches. Germline-derived CDR1 and CDR2 are LNHDA and SQIVND (reference sequence). The CDR3 is made up of 15 amino acids. In DNA, the CDR3 is TGTGCCAGTAGTATGACTAGCGGGTACACCGGGGAGCTGTTTTTT. Protein: CASSMTSGYTGELFF.

J is TRBJ1-4 and V is TRBV6-5; no reliable D call. Trimming stripped 0 bases from V and 6 bases from J, with 11 bases between. CDR1 MNHEY and CDR2 SVGAGI come from the germline V gene. CDR3 length: 15 residues. Here the CDR3 DNA reads TGTGCCAGCAGTTACTCGACGGGGAGGGATGAAAAACTGTTTTTT. Translated: CASSYSTGRDEKLFF.

The rearrangement joins TRBV27 to TRBJ2-7; 7 bases are a match to TRBD1. Germline V CDR1 and CDR2: MNHEY, SMNVEV (reference sequence). This CDR3 is built from 15 residues. V shed 5 bases and J 0 bases; nucleotides not matched to a gene: 7. The CDR3 DNA is TGTGCCAGCAGTCCTTCAGGGGGTATCTCCTACGAGCAGTACTTC. Translating gives CASSPSGGISYEQYF.

This clone came up once. In DNA form, the CDR3 reads TGTGCCAGCAGCTTAATCCTAGCGGGAGCGGTTGAAGATACGCAGTATTTT. It codes for CASSLILAGAVEDTQYF. J is TRBJ2-3 and V is TRBV7-8; 10 bases are shared with TRBD2. The ends lost 2 bases at V and 5 bases at J; junction bases unmatched: 10. The CDR3 extends over 17 amino acids. Germline V gene data show CDR1 as SGHVS and CDR2 as FQNEAQ.